Listed here are 27 T cell receptor beta chains from one sample, sequenced in a study of blood T cell repertoires in COVID-19. Clones were sequenced by immunoSEQ multiplex PCR, and TCRdb holds only the in-frame ones, with some missing. Here the sample spans tens of thousands of clones, 60% to 85% being singletons. Sequenced input: peripheral blood. The receptors derive from a human donor in a cohort sampled during active COVID-19.

This chain links TRBV12-3 or TRBV12-4 with TRBJ2-5; no definite D call. The CDR3 loop spans 13 amino acids. V lost 2 bases to trimming and J lost 5 bases, with 9 bases between them. The CDR3 DNA sequence: TGTGCCAGCAGTTTATACCGCGGCGAGACCCAGTACTTC. Translating it yields CASSLYRGETQYF.

The rearrangement links TRBV7-2 to TRBJ2-1; 11 nucleotides line up with TRBD2. Trimming at V came to 6 bases and at J to 1 base, leaving 11 bases not matched to a gene. CDR1 SGHTA and CDR2 FQGNSA come from the germline V gene. The CDR3 is made up of 18 amino acids. In nucleotides, the CDR3 is TGTGCCAGCAGAACCGGGACTAGCGGAGGATCATCCTACAATGAGCAGTTCTTC. This encodes CASRTGTSGGSSYNEQFF.

This sequence joins TRBV5-6 and TRBJ1-1; 10 bases match TRBD1. Germline trimming cut 3 bases from V and 2 bases from J; bases unmatched to any gene: 1. Germline CDR1 reads SGHDT; CDR2 reads YYEEEE. This CDR3 comprises 14 residues. This chain's CDR3 is CASSWDRGNTEAFF. The CDR3, as DNA: TGTGCCAGCAGCTGGGACAGGGGCAACACTGAAGCTTTCTTT.

The gene calls are TRBV19 and TRBJ1-1, with D hard to call. Trimming cost V 3 bases and J 4 bases, with 15 bases left between them. The CDR3 totals 15 residues. Per the germline V gene, CDR1 is LNHDA and CDR2 is SQIVND (reference sequence). CDR3 DNA: TGTGCCAGTAGTATCAAGGGAGGTCGGGGCACTGAAGCTTTCTTT. Residues: CASSIKGGRGTEAFF.

This clone was detected only a few times. The chain is built from TRBV29-1 and TRBJ2-1; D might be TRBD2 (6 bases). This CDR3 is built from 14 residues. Germline CDR1 SQVTM, CDR2 ANQGSEA. Trimming removed 7 bases at V and 2 bases at J, with 15 bases between. Here the CDR3 DNA reads TGCAGCGGGGGACTGTTACGCGCCTACAATGAGCAGTTCTTC. Translating it yields CSGGLLRAYNEQFF.

The chain combines TRBV18 with TRBJ1-3; a weak D match, TRBD1 (6 bases). V was trimmed by 3 bases and J by 0 bases, leaving 15 bases between them. The CDR3 consists of 17 residues. Germline CDR1 and CDR2: KGHSH and LQKENI. The CDR3 DNA reads as TGTGCCAGCTCACCGGACAGCCCGTATAACTCTGGAAACACCATATATTTT. Translating it yields CASSPDSPYNSGNTIYF.

The rearrangement uses TRBV6-2 or TRBV6-3 and TRBJ2-1; D gene ambiguous. The germline CDR1 and CDR2 sequences are MNHEY and SVGEGT. Trimming pared 0 bases from V and 7 bases from J, leaving 10 bases between. The CDR3 spans 14 residues. Here the CDR3 DNA reads TGTGCCAGCAGTTACTCTGAGGCCGCAAATGAGCAGTTCTTC. Protein sequence: CASSYSEAANEQFF.

Here the CDR3 reads CARSISTNHNEQFF. The CDR3 nucleotides read TGTGCCAGAAGCATCAGCACTAATCACAATGAGCAGTTCTTC. This chain connects TRBV5-3 to TRBJ2-1; no clear D gene. TRBV5-3 is an ORF for which the function is uncertain. The CDR3 has 14 residues. V was cut by 4 bases and J by 5 bases, with 13 bases left in between.

The chain employs TRBV11-2 and TRBJ2-7, with TRBD1 identical over 9 bases. J gave up 4 bases and V 5 bases, and 9 bases lay outside the gene matches. Germline CDR1 and CDR2: SGHAT and FQNNGV. There are 15 residues in the CDR3. The CDR3 sequence: CASSLLSGTGYEQYF. The CDR3 DNA is TGTGCCAGCAGCCTCCTCTCCGGGACAGGGTACGAGCAGTACTTC.

The chain combines TRBV2 with TRBJ1-5; tentatively, D is TRBD1 (6 bases). CDR3 length equals 17 residues. Trimming stripped 5 bases from V and 0 bases from J, with 17 bases between. The germline V gene has CDR1 SNHLY and CDR2 FYNNEI. The CDR3: CASSHRVVPYSNQPQHF. In nucleotides, the CDR3 is TGTGCCAGCAGTCACAGGGTAGTACCTTATAGCAATCAGCCCCAGCATTTT.

The V and J genes are TRBV3-1 (or the pseudogene TRBV3-2) and TRBJ2-3; no definite D call. V shed 1 base and J shed 4 bases, with 9 bases lying between them. This CDR3 is 14 amino acids long. CDR1 is LGHDT, CDR2 YNNKEL, per germline (reference sequence). The CDR3, as DNA: TGTGCCAGCAGCCAAGGAGCTTCACCAGATACGCAGTATTTT. Translating gives CASSQGASPDTQYF.

The chain uses TRBV19 and TRBJ1-5, with 7 nucleotides matching TRBD1. With V trimmed by 4 bases and J by 3 bases, 3 bases remained unmatched. Germline CDR1 reads LNHDA; CDR2 reads SQIVND (reference sequence). CDR3 size: 14 residues. This CDR3 is CASSKDRFNQPQHF. CDR3 DNA: TGTGCCAGTAGTAAGGACAGGTTCAATCAGCCCCAGCATTTT.

The CDR3 bases are TGTGCCAGCAGCCCTCAGGCAGGACAGACTTATGGAAACACCATATATTTT. Translation gives CASSPQAGQTYGNTIYF. The chain links TRBV7-9 to TRBJ1-3; a possible D gene is TRBD1 (6 bases). Looked up from germline, CDR1 is SEHNR and CDR2 is FQNEAQ (reference sequence). The CDR3 covers 17 residues. The V end was cut by 5 bases, the J end by 3 bases, with 20 bases between.

The chain employs TRBV5-4 and TRBJ1-4; a possible D gene is TRBD1 (6 bases). Germline V lookup: CDR1 SGHNT, CDR2 YYREEE (reference sequence). The CDR3 covers 13 residues. V was clipped by 4 bases and J by 8 bases, with 12 bases between them. The CDR3 DNA sequence: TGTGCCAGCAGCAACAGGGTTGGGGAAAAACTGTTTTTT. As protein: CASSNRVGEKLFF.

The chain links TRBV6-5 to TRBJ2-1; 7 nucleotides agree with TRBD1. The J segment lost 8 bases and the V segment lost 6 bases, leaving 7 bases of the junction unmatched. The CDR3 totals 13 residues. Germline CDR1 reads MNHEY; CDR2 reads SVGAGI. The CDR3 here is CASRRQGPDEQFF. CDR3 DNA: TGTGCCAGCAGGCGACAGGGCCCCGATGAGCAGTTCTTC.

This rearrangement joins TRBV25-1 to TRBJ2-3, with 8 bases that match TRBD2. After removal of 4 bases from V and 8 bases from J, the junction contained 8 bases not matched to a gene. Germline V CDR1 and CDR2: MGHDK, SYGVNS. The length of the CDR3 is 14 residues. CDR3 region: CASSGVAGGVTQYF. The CDR3 DNA follows: TGTGCCAGCAGTGGGGTCGCGGGAGGAGTTACGCAGTATTTT.

This clone was counted a single time. The chain employs TRBV7-9 and TRBJ2-2; tentative D call: TRBD2 (5 bases). The ends were cut back, 5 bases at V and 0 bases at J, with 13 bases in the middle. This CDR3 is built from 16 residues. Germline CDR1 is SEHNR and CDR2 is FQNEAQ (reference sequence). The CDR3 bases are TGTGCCAGCAGCCCGCGCGGGCTTACGAACACCGGGGAGCTGTTTTTT. Its translation is CASSPRGLTNTGELFF.

The chain recombines TRBV12-5 with TRBJ2-7, with D possibly TRBD2 on 6 matching bases. The CDR3 is made up of 15 amino acids. V shed 2 bases and J shed 6 bases, with 17 bases lying between them. Germline V gene data show CDR1 as LGHNT and CDR2 as FRNRAP. The CDR3: CASGLPLAGKREQYV. The CDR3 DNA sequence: TGTGCTAGTGGTTTGCCCCTTGCGGGGAAGCGCGAGCAGTACGTC.

This chain connects TRBV24-1 to TRBJ2-1, with 11 bases aligning to TRBD2. With V trimmed by 4 bases and J by 4 bases, 5 bases remained unmatched. The CDR3 is 16 residues long. The V gene's germline CDR1 is KGHDR and CDR2 SFDVKD. Here the CDR3 reads CATSEPTSGAYNEQFF. The DNA for the CDR3 is TGTGCCACCAGTGAACCGACTAGCGGGGCTTACAATGAGCAGTTCTTC.

The chain combines TRBV29-1 with TRBJ2-7; 12 bases agree with TRBD1. V was pared by 4 bases and J by 3 bases, with 7 bases of the junction left unmatched. The CDR3 consists of 15 residues. Germline V gene sequence: CDR1 SQVTM, CDR2 ANQGSEA. The CDR3 region has the DNA TGCAGCGTTGGTGGGACAGGGGGCGGAAACTACGAGCAGTACTTC. The encoded protein is CSVGGTGGGNYEQYF.

The chain carries TRBV5-6 and TRBJ1-6; D is perhaps TRBD1 (6 bases). CDR3 length equals 14 residues. The V end was cut by 4 bases, the J end by 4 bases, with 9 bases between. Germline CDR1 SGHDT, CDR2 YYEEEE. CDR3 sequence (DNA): TGTGCCAGCAGCCTGACAGGTTATAATTCACCCCTCCACTTT. Translating gives CASSLTGYNSPLHF.

This chain uses TRBV7-3 with TRBJ1-1, with D possibly being TRBD1 (5 bases). The V gene lost 7 bases and the J gene lost 5 bases, with 14 bases spanning the gap. Germline-derived CDR1 and CDR2 are SGHTA and FQGTGA. CDR3 size: 13 residues. The CDR3 protein is CASKEGAETEAFF. The CDR3 region has the DNA TGTGCCAGCAAAGAAGGGGCGGAGACTGAAGCTTTCTTT.

About this clone itself: The sample holds other DNA sequences that translate to the same CDR3. This chain uses TRBV23-1 with TRBJ2-2; D possibly corresponds to TRBD2 (6 bases). Being an ORF, TRBV23-1 has a function that is uncertain. This CDR3 spans 16 amino acids. V lost 4 bases and J 6 bases, leaving 18 bases between the germline ends. The CDR3: CASSRYRGRGAGELFF. The CDR3, as DNA: TGCGCCAGCAGTCGCTACAGAGGGCGCGGGGCCGGGGAGCTGTTTTTT.

The chain carries TRBV18 and TRBJ2-1; perhaps TRBD2 as D (7 bases). The CDR3 has 16 residues. Germline lookup yields CDR1 KGHSH and CDR2 LQKENI. Trimming pared 4 bases from V and 6 bases from J, leaving 19 bases between. The DNA for the CDR3 is TGTGCCAGCTCACGGGGGGGCCGGGAGAAGGGCAATGAGCAGTTCTTC. Residues: CASSRGGREKGNEQFF.

Only a few counts were recorded for this clone. The chain combines TRBV7-9 with TRBJ1-1, with D maybe TRBD1 (6 bases). The germline V gene encodes CDR1 SEHNR and CDR2 FQNEAQ (reference sequence). V was clipped by 1 base and J by 5 bases, with 8 bases between them. This CDR3 is 13 amino acids long. CDR3 sequence reads: CASSLGTVTEAFF. CDR3 nucleotides: TGTGCCAGCAGCTTAGGGACAGTGACTGAAGCTTTCTTT.

This clone was seen more than once but under ten times. This chain uses TRBV5-4 with TRBJ2-7; D is undetermined. V lost 0 bases to trimming and J lost 3 bases, with 7 bases between them. Germline CDR1 is SGHNT and CDR2 is YYREEE (reference sequence). CDR3 length equals 13 residues. The CDR3 sequence is CASSLGLDYEQYV. The CDR3 coding sequence is TGTGCCAGCAGCTTGGGGCTTGACTACGAGCAGTACGTC.

This chain links TRBV5-1 with TRBJ2-1, with 9 bases that match TRBD2. Trimming took 9 bases from V and 0 from J; bases not matched to a gene: 19. Germline-derived CDR1 and CDR2 are SGHRS and YFSETQ. This CDR3 spans 19 amino acids. CDR3 region: CATPGGLAIPWSSYNEQFF. The CDR3 DNA is TGCGCCACTCCGGGAGGACTAGCGATACCATGGAGCTCCTACAATGAGCAGTTCTTC.